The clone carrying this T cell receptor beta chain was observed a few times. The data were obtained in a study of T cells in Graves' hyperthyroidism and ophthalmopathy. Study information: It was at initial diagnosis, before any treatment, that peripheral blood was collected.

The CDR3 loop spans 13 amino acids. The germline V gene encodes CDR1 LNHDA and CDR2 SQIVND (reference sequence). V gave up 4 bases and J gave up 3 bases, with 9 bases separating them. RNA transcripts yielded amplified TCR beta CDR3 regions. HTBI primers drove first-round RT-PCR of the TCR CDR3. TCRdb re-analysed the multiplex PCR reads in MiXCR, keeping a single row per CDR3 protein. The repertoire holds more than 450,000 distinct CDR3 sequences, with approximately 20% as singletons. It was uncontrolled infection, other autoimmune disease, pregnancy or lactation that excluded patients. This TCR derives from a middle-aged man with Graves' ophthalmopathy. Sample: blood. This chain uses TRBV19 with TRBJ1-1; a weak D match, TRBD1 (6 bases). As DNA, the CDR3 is TGTGCCAGTAGTACAAGGGGGGACACTGAAGCTTTCTTT. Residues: CASSTRGDTEAFF.